Presented here are 15 T cell receptor beta chains from one specimen sequenced in a study of technical replicates of blood from several donors. Data came from immunoSEQ multiplex PCR; TCRdb stores just in-frame clones and leaves some out. Among about 97,000 clones listed, approximately 96% were seen once. The sequencing sample was made of T cells isolated from PBMCs. The receptors were sampled from a human donor in good health.

The chain carries TRBV5-1 and TRBJ1-1; D not resolved. With 4 bases removed from V and 0 bases from J, the gap between germline ends came to 10 bases. Looked up from germline, CDR1 is SGHRS and CDR2 is YFSETQ. The CDR3 loop spans 14 amino acids. The CDR3 DNA sequence: TGCGCCAGCAGCGCACAATTCTTGAACACTGAAGCTTTCTTT. It codes for CASSAQFLNTEAFF.

The rearrangement uses TRBV14 and TRBJ2-7; the D gene is possibly TRBD2 (5 bases). Per the germline V gene, CDR1 is SGHDN and CDR2 is FVKESK. There are 12 residues in the CDR3. V was pared by 1 base and J by 6 bases, with 7 bases between. The CDR3 coding sequence is TGTGCCAGCAGCCAAGTTGGGAGCGAGCAGTACTTC. Translating it yields CASSQVGSEQYF. The full variable domain, rest sourced from reference TRBV14 and TRBJ2-7, is EAGVTQFPSHSVIEKGQTVTLRCDPISGHDNLYWYRRVMGKEIKFLLHFVKESKQDESGMPNNRFLAERTGGTYSTLKVQPAELEDSGVYFCASSQVGSEQYFGPGTRLTVT.

The chain links TRBV5-6 to TRBJ2-1; maybe TRBD2 (6 bases). Between the trimmed V and J ends, which lost 2 bases and 3 bases, there was a span of 12 bases. Per germline, CDR1 SGHDT and CDR2 YYEEEE. The CDR3 loop spans 15 amino acids. CDR3 sequence: CASSLPGELYNEQFF. In DNA, the CDR3 is TGTGCCAGCAGCTTACCGGGAGAACTCTACAATGAGCAGTTCTTC.

The chain couples TRBV10-3 to TRBJ1-1; possibly TRBD1 for D (6 bases). The ends were cut back, 5 bases at V and 6 bases at J, with 16 bases in the middle. The CDR3 loop spans 14 amino acids. From germline, CDR1 is ENHRY and CDR2 SYGVKD. For the CDR3, the DNA is TGTGCCATCAGTTCCGTTGAGGGGGACGCTGAAGCTTTCTTT. Translation: CAISSVEGDAEAFF.

The V gene is TRBV19, the J gene TRBJ2-1; 13 nucleotides align to TRBD2. The CDR3 spans 17 residues. Germline V gene lookup returns CDR1 LNHDA and CDR2 SQIVND (reference sequence). With V trimmed by 5 bases and J by 7 bases, 11 bases remained unmatched. CDR3: CASSVPPGLAGINEQFF. Written as DNA, the CDR3 is TGTGCCAGTAGTGTCCCTCCGGGACTAGCGGGAATAAATGAGCAGTTCTTC.

The chain recombines TRBV6-5 with TRBJ2-7; D is possibly TRBD1 (5 bases). The germline V gene has CDR1 MNHEY and CDR2 SVGAGI. V was clipped by 3 bases and J by 3 bases, with 15 bases between them. The length of the CDR3 is 15 residues. Written as DNA, the CDR3 is TGTGCCAGCAGTTATTACGACAGCTTTAACTACGAGCAGTACTTC. Translation: CASSYYDSFNYEQYF.

The chain links TRBV10-3 to TRBJ1-5; D is undetermined. The CDR3 is 14 amino acids. V was shortened by 2 bases and J by 1 base, with 6 bases between the two germline ends. Per the germline V gene, CDR1 is ENHRY and CDR2 is SYGVKD. The DNA of the CDR3 is TGTGCCATCAGTGAGGAGCGGAGCAATCAGCCCCAGCATTTT. Translated: CAISEERSNQPQHF.

J is TRBJ2-1 and V is TRBV9; 11 bases line up with TRBD2. The CDR3 spans 15 residues. Trimming at V came to 4 bases and at J to 6 bases, leaving 6 bases not matched to a gene. Germline CDR1 SGDLS, CDR2 YYNGEE. This CDR3 is CASSTTGLAVNEQFF. The CDR3 DNA follows: TGTGCCAGCAGCACCACGGGACTAGCGGTCAATGAGCAGTTCTTC.

Comment on this clone: Distinct nucleotide sequences in the sample also encode this CDR3. This chain joins TRBV27 and TRBJ2-7; 8 nucleotides agree with TRBD1. The trim removed 2 bases at V and 0 bases at J, leaving 0 bases unmatched. CDR1 MNHEY and CDR2 SMNVEV come from the germline V gene (reference sequence). The CDR3 length is 14 residues. The CDR3 protein is CASSLGQGSYEQYF. The CDR3 coding sequence is TGTGCCAGCAGTTTAGGACAGGGCTCCTACGAGCAGTACTTC.

The V call is TRBV28, the J call TRBJ1-2; 9 bases are shared with TRBD1. The CDR3 spans 18 residues. The V and J ends lost 4 bases and 3 bases, in that order; junction bases with no gene match: 15. The germline gives CDR1 MDHEN, CDR2 SYDVKM. The CDR3 bases are TGTGCCAGCAGTTCCCGGAATTGGGACAGGGAACTATACTATGGCTACACCTTC. Its protein product is CASSSRNWDRELYYGYTF.

The gene calls are TRBV19 and TRBJ1-4, with D perhaps TRBD1 (6 bases). The germline V gene encodes CDR1 LNHDA and CDR2 SQIVND (reference sequence). The CDR3 length is 13 residues. Trimming took 3 bases from V and 8 from J, leaving 10 bases between them. CDR3 sequence reads: CASSMGRGEKLFF. The CDR3 DNA sequence: TGTGCCAGTAGTATGGGCAGGGGAGAAAAACTGTTTTTT.

This rearrangement joins TRBV2 to TRBJ2-7; 8 bases are a match to TRBD1. The trim removed 8 bases at V and 0 bases at J, leaving 9 bases unmatched. The CDR3 runs to 15 residues. Germline lookup yields CDR1 SNHLY and CDR2 FYNNEI. CDR3 nucleotide sequence: TGTGCCAGCTATCCCGAAACAGGGGGCTCCTACGAGCAGTACTTC. It specifies CASYPETGGSYEQYF.

V is TRBV27 and J is TRBJ1-6, with 7 bases that match TRBD1. The CDR3 has 17 amino acids. In germline, CDR1 is MNHEY, CDR2 SMNVEV (reference sequence). V dropped 5 bases and J dropped 7; count of bases not matched to a gene: 14. The CDR3 DNA reads TGTGCCAGCAGTCCCGACAGGGTGAGCACCCTAAATTCACCCCTCCACTTT. Amino acids: CASSPDRVSTLNSPLHF.

This clone has a single count. The chain carries TRBV5-6 and TRBJ2-7; no reliable D call. Trimming took off 1 base at V and 5 bases at J, with 7 bases between the two ends. Germline CDR1 reads SGHDT; CDR2 reads YYEEEE. The CDR3 runs to 12 residues. The CDR3 region has the DNA TGTGCCAGCAGCTTGTATAGCAACGAGCAGTACTTC. As protein: CASSLYSNEQYF.

This chain joins TRBV9 and TRBJ2-2, with D hard to call. The CDR3 runs to 14 residues. V was shortened by 1 base and J by 1 base, with 5 bases between the two germline ends. CDR1 is SGDLS and CDR2 is YYNGEE in the germline V gene. CDR3 nucleotide sequence: TGTGCCAGCAGCGTAAACGGGAACACCGGGGAGCTGTTTTTT. Translation gives CASSVNGNTGELFF. The full variable domain, with the rest looked up from reference TRBV9 and TRBJ2-2, is DSGVTQTPKHLITATGQRVTLRCSPRSGDLSVYWYQQSLDQGLQFLIQYYNGEERAKGNILERFSAQQFPDLHSELNLSSLELGDSALYFCASSVNGNTGELFFGEGSRLTVL.